The rows below give T cell receptor beta chains drawn from one sample of a study of molecular identifiers for immune sequencing clone quantification. From the PCR reads, TCRdb called clonotypes with MiXCR, one entry per CDR3 protein. Among about 630,000 distinct CDR3 sequences, about 25% were seen once, and the ten largest hold roughly 0.83%. Specimen: naive CD8+ T cells from blood, with Jurkat cell RNA spiked in. These receptors all come from a human donor in good health. Some libraries in this study had Jurkat cell RNA spiked in. CDR3s include the opening cysteine and the closing phenylalanine or tryptophan. The order of the fields is J gene, V gene, clone size, D gene, CDR3 protein, CDR3 DNA. The D gene is left open where the match is weak. Not every row has a clone size; where given, it reads once, few, many or a size class.

j_gene: TRBJ1-5
v_gene: TRBV6-2/TRBV6-3
abundance: many
d_gene: TRBD1
CDR3aa: CASSKGTGYSNQPQHF
CDR3nt: TGTGCCAGCAGTAAAGGGACAGGATATAGCAATCAGCCCCAGCATTTT

j_gene: TRBJ2-7
v_gene: TRBV20-1
abundance: many
d_gene: NA
CDR3aa: CSARGSRDYEQYF
CDR3nt: TGCAGTGCTAGAGGTAGCAGGGACTACGAGCAGTACTTC

j_gene: TRBJ2-2
v_gene: TRBV25-1
abundance: few
d_gene: TRBD1
CDR3aa: CASSGQGFIGELFF
CDR3nt: TGTGCCAGCAGTGGACAGGGTTTCATCGGGGAGCTGTTTTTT

j_gene: TRBJ2-7
v_gene: TRBV7-9
abundance: few
d_gene: NA
CDR3aa: CASSIEDSYEQYF
CDR3nt: TGTGCCAGCAGCATAGAAGACAGTTACGAGCAGTACTTC

j_gene: TRBJ2-1
v_gene: TRBV27
abundance: NA
d_gene: TRBD1
CDR3aa: CASSMDRGSYNEQFF
CDR3nt: TGTGCCAGCAGTATGGACAGGGGGTCCTACAATGAGCAGTTCTTC

j_gene: TRBJ1-1
v_gene: TRBV7-9
abundance: many
d_gene: NA
CDR3aa: CASSLEAGMNTEAFF
CDR3nt: TGTGCCAGCAGCTTAGAAGCAGGGATGAACACTGAAGCTTTCTTT

j_gene: TRBJ2-3
v_gene: TRBV4-2
abundance: many
d_gene: NA
CDR3aa: CASSQDTAVTDTQYF
CDR3nt: TGTGCCAGCAGCCAAGATACTGCAGTCACAGATACGCAGTATTTT

j_gene: TRBJ2-1
v_gene: TRBV23-1
abundance: once
d_gene: NA
CDR3aa: CASSQSGGPGVGCEQFF
CDR3nt: TGCGCCAGCAGTCAATCGGGGGGGCCAGGGGTCGGGTGTGAGCAGTTCTTC

j_gene: TRBJ1-5
v_gene: TRBV2
abundance: NA
d_gene: TRBD1
CDR3aa: CASSVQGASQPQHF
CDR3nt: TGTGCCAGCAGTGTACAGGGGGCTAGTCAGCCCCAGCATTTT

j_gene: TRBJ2-1
v_gene: TRBV29-1
abundance: few
d_gene: NA
CDR3aa: CSVVRQTYNEQFF
CDR3nt: TGCAGCGTTGTTAGGCAAACCTACAATGAGCAGTTCTTC

j_gene: TRBJ2-5
v_gene: TRBV9
abundance: NA
d_gene: TRBD2
CDR3aa: CASSGEGLAGEETQYF
CDR3nt: TGTGCCAGCAGCGGCGAGGGACTAGCGGGAGAAGAGACCCAGTACTTC

j_gene: TRBJ2-7
v_gene: TRBV5-1
abundance: many
d_gene: NA
CDR3aa: CASSIGTPLFEQYF
CDR3nt: TGCGCCAGCAGCATCGGGACGCCCCTCTTCGAGCAGTACTTC

j_gene: TRBJ2-1
v_gene: TRBV9
abundance: NA
d_gene: TRBD2
CDR3aa: CASSGSAGGAAYNEQFF
CDR3nt: TGTGCCAGCAGCGGCTCAGCGGGGGGGGCAGCCTACAATGAGCAGTTCTTC

j_gene: TRBJ2-2
v_gene: TRBV9
abundance: NA
d_gene: NA
CDR3aa: CASSTVQTGELFF
CDR3nt: TGTGCCAGCAGCACCGTTCAGACCGGGGAGCTGTTTTTT

j_gene: TRBJ2-1
v_gene: TRBV7-6
abundance: few
d_gene: TRBD2
CDR3aa: CASSLNLGLAYNEQFF
CDR3nt: TGTGCCAGCAGCTTAAATCTGGGACTAGCCTACAATGAGCAGTTCTTC

j_gene: TRBJ2-1
v_gene: TRBV7-9
abundance: NA
d_gene: NA
CDR3aa: CASSSPGVYNEQFF
CDR3nt: TGTGCCAGCAGTTCCCCAGGGGTCTACAATGAGCAGTTCTTC

j_gene: TRBJ1-1
v_gene: TRBV6-5
abundance: many
d_gene: NA
CDR3aa: CASSYGGGTEAFF
CDR3nt: TGTGCCAGCAGTTATGGTGGTGGCACTGAAGCTTTCTTT

j_gene: TRBJ2-3
v_gene: TRBV10-3
abundance: many
d_gene: NA
CDR3aa: CAISADVDTDTQYF
CDR3nt: TGTGCCATCAGTGCCGACGTGGACACAGATACGCAGTATTTT

j_gene: TRBJ2-3
v_gene: TRBV10-3
abundance: many
d_gene: NA
CDR3aa: CAISEAELDTQYF
CDR3nt: TGTGCCATCAGTGAGGCAGAACTAGATACGCAGTATTTT

j_gene: TRBJ2-1
v_gene: TRBV6-2/TRBV6-3
abundance: few
d_gene: NA
CDR3aa: CASSYVGTSYNEQFF
CDR3nt: TGTGCCAGCAGTTACGTCGGAACCTCCTACAATGAGCAGTTCTTC

j_gene: TRBJ1-1
v_gene: TRBV27
abundance: few
d_gene: NA
CDR3aa: CASSFLGVSNTEAFF
CDR3nt: TGTGCCAGCAGTTTCTTGGGGGTCTCGAACACTGAAGCTTTCTTT

j_gene: TRBJ2-3
v_gene: TRBV12-3/TRBV12-4
abundance: few
d_gene: NA
CDR3aa: CASSPLVLTDTQYF
CDR3nt: TGTGCCAGCAGCCCTCTAGTTCTCACAGATACGCAGTATTTT

j_gene: TRBJ2-1
v_gene: TRBV10-3
abundance: many
d_gene: TRBD2
CDR3aa: CAISESAGAYNEQFF
CDR3nt: TGTGCCATCAGTGAGTCAGCGGGGGCCTACAATGAGCAGTTCTTC

j_gene: TRBJ2-7
v_gene: TRBV12-3/TRBV12-4
abundance: NA
d_gene: NA
CDR3aa: CASSDRCSYEQYF
CDR3nt: TGTGCCAGCAGTGACAGGTGTTCTTACGAGCAGTACTTC

j_gene: TRBJ2-5
v_gene: TRBV4-2
abundance: NA
d_gene: TRBD1
CDR3aa: CASSRTGSGQLQETQYF
CDR3nt: TGTGCCAGCAGCCGAACCGGTTCGGGACAGCTCCAAGAGACCCAGTACTTC

j_gene: TRBJ1-3
v_gene: TRBV7-9
abundance: many
d_gene: NA
CDR3aa: CASSLTSRDLSGNTIYF
CDR3nt: TGTGCCAGCAGCCTAACAAGCCGGGACCTCTCTGGAAACACCATATATTTT

j_gene: TRBJ2-4
v_gene: TRBV6-2/TRBV6-3
abundance: few
d_gene: TRBD2
CDR3aa: CASSPAGLGRHIQYF
CDR3nt: TGTGCCAGCTCCCCGGCGGGACTAGGCCGTCACATTCAGTACTTC

j_gene: TRBJ1-1
v_gene: TRBV7-2
abundance: NA
d_gene: TRBD1
CDR3aa: CASSLQGKGAAEAFF
CDR3nt: TGTGCCAGCAGCTTACAAGGGAAGGGGGCCGCTGAAGCTTTCTTT

j_gene: TRBJ2-7
v_gene: TRBV4-3
abundance: many
d_gene: NA
CDR3aa: CASSQTSFHEQYF
CDR3nt: TGCGCCAGCAGCCAAACTAGCTTTCACGAGCAGTACTTC

j_gene: TRBJ1-5
v_gene: TRBV27
abundance: few
d_gene: NA
CDR3aa: CASSLTGFAQPQHF
CDR3nt: TGTGCCAGCAGTTTAACAGGGTTCGCTCAGCCCCAGCATTTT

j_gene: TRBJ2-4
v_gene: TRBV4-3
abundance: few
d_gene: TRBD2
CDR3aa: CASSQEPAGLAKNIQYF
CDR3nt: TGCGCCAGCAGCCAAGAACCAGCGGGGCTAGCCAAAAACATTCAGTACTTC

j_gene: TRBJ1-5
v_gene: TRBV20-1
abundance: many
d_gene: NA
CDR3aa: CSARDRGQAPLGNQPQHF
CDR3nt: TGCAGTGCTAGAGATCGTGGGCAGGCGCCTCTGGGCAATCAGCCCCAGCATTTT

j_gene: TRBJ2-7
v_gene: TRBV12-5
abundance: NA
d_gene: NA
CDR3aa: CASGSQPPGADEQYF
CDR3nt: TGTGCTAGTGGTTCCCAACCACCGGGGGCGGACGAGCAGTACTTC

j_gene: TRBJ2-7
v_gene: TRBV6-2/TRBV6-3
abundance: many
d_gene: TRBD2
CDR3aa: CASSNRDYSYEQYF
CDR3nt: TGTGCCAGCAGTAACCGGGACTACTCCTACGAGCAGTACTTC

j_gene: TRBJ2-5
v_gene: TRBV25-1
abundance: many
d_gene: NA
CDR3aa: CASSVTDYEETQYF
CDR3nt: TGTGCCAGCAGTGTAACGGACTATGAAGAGACCCAGTACTTC

j_gene: TRBJ2-6
v_gene: TRBV3-1
abundance: many
d_gene: NA
CDR3aa: CASSQDVFSGANVLTF
CDR3nt: TGTGCCAGCAGCCAAGATGTATTCTCTGGGGCCAACGTCCTGACTTTC

j_gene: TRBJ2-1
v_gene: TRBV6-2/TRBV6-3
abundance: NA
d_gene: NA
CDR3aa: CASSYWSGYRFF
CDR3nt: TGTGCCAGCAGTTACTGGTCGGGATACCGTTTCTTC

j_gene: TRBJ2-7
v_gene: TRBV2
abundance: many
d_gene: NA
CDR3aa: CASSEGYSRSYEQYF
CDR3nt: TGTGCCAGCAGTGAAGGGTATTCTCGGTCCTACGAGCAGTACTTC

j_gene: TRBJ2-3
v_gene: TRBV20-1
abundance: many
d_gene: NA
CDR3aa: CSARGRGLSTDTQYF
CDR3nt: TGCAGTGCTAGAGGGAGGGGACTCAGCACAGATACGCAGTATTTT

j_gene: TRBJ1-3
v_gene: TRBV12-3/TRBV12-4
abundance: NA
d_gene: NA
CDR3aa: CASSLGLSGNTIYF
CDR3nt: TGTGCCAGCAGTTTGGGCCTTTCTGGAAACACCATATATTTT

j_gene: TRBJ2-1
v_gene: TRBV10-3
abundance: NA
d_gene: NA
CDR3aa: CAISVLLSSEPPHNEQFF
CDR3nt: TGTGCCATCAGTGTCCTTCTTTCTAGTGAACCTCCCCACAATGAGCAGTTCTTC

j_gene: TRBJ2-3
v_gene: TRBV6-1
abundance: NA
d_gene: NA
CDR3aa: CASRAVTDTQYF
CDR3nt: TGTGCCAGCAGGGCCGTTACAGATACGCAGTATTTT

j_gene: TRBJ2-3
v_gene: TRBV4-3
abundance: many
d_gene: TRBD2
CDR3aa: CASSQDGLARTDTQYF
CDR3nt: TGCGCCAGCAGCCAAGATGGACTAGCGCGAACAGATACGCAGTATTTT

j_gene: TRBJ2-1
v_gene: TRBV30
abundance: NA
d_gene: TRBD2
CDR3aa: CAWSVLAGGIEQFF
CDR3nt: TGTGCCTGGAGTGTTTTGGCGGGGGGGATTGAGCAGTTCTTC

j_gene: TRBJ2-3
v_gene: TRBV29-1
abundance: many
d_gene: TRBD2
CDR3aa: CSVDGTSGEGADTQYF
CDR3nt: TGCAGCGTTGACGGGACTAGCGGGGAGGGTGCAGATACGCAGTATTTT

j_gene: TRBJ2-2
v_gene: TRBV4-3
abundance: NA
d_gene: NA
CDR3aa: CASSQARGLANTGELFF
CDR3nt: TGCGCCAGCAGCCAAGCCAGGGGCCTAGCGAACACCGGGGAGCTGTTTTTT

j_gene: TRBJ2-1
v_gene: TRBV14
abundance: once
d_gene: NA
CDR3aa: CASSHPFNEQFF
CDR3nt: TGTGCCAGCAGCCACCCTTTCAATGAGCAGTTCTTC

j_gene: TRBJ2-5
v_gene: TRBV29-1
abundance: NA
d_gene: NA
CDR3aa: CSVVLELSFFETRYF
CDR3nt: TGCAGCGTCGTCTTAGAGCTTTCCTTCTTTGAGACCCGGTACTTC

j_gene: TRBJ1-4
v_gene: TRBV9
abundance: many
d_gene: NA
CDR3aa: CASGGSKEKLFF
CDR3nt: TGTGCCAGCGGAGGGTCAAAGGAAAAACTGTTTTTT

j_gene: TRBJ2-3
v_gene: TRBV5-1
abundance: many
d_gene: NA
CDR3aa: CASSLRGRGSTDTQYF
CDR3nt: TGCGCCAGCAGCTTAAGAGGCAGAGGAAGCACAGATACGCAGTATTTT

j_gene: TRBJ2-5
v_gene: TRBV5-1
abundance: many
d_gene: NA
CDR3aa: CASSFRLVTETQYF
CDR3nt: TGCGCCAGCAGCTTCAGACTAGTTACGGAGACCCAGTACTTC

j_gene: TRBJ2-1
v_gene: TRBV18
abundance: NA
d_gene: TRBD1
CDR3aa: CASSPGQGIYNEQFF
CDR3nt: TGTGCCAGCTCACCCGGACAGGGGATCTACAATGAGCAGTTCTTC

j_gene: TRBJ2-3
v_gene: TRBV11-2
abundance: NA
d_gene: NA
CDR3aa: CASSWGVGTDTQYF
CDR3nt: TGTGCCAGCTCGTGGGGGGTCGGCACAGATACGCAGTATTTT

j_gene: TRBJ1-1
v_gene: TRBV30
abundance: many
d_gene: NA
CDR3aa: CAWSRGTGTEAFF
CDR3nt: TGTGCCTGGAGTCGGGGAACGGGCACTGAAGCTTTCTTT

j_gene: TRBJ1-1
v_gene: TRBV28
abundance: many
d_gene: TRBD1
CDR3aa: CASSFDREIAEAFF
CDR3nt: TGTGCCAGCAGTTTTGACAGGGAGATCGCTGAAGCTTTCTTT